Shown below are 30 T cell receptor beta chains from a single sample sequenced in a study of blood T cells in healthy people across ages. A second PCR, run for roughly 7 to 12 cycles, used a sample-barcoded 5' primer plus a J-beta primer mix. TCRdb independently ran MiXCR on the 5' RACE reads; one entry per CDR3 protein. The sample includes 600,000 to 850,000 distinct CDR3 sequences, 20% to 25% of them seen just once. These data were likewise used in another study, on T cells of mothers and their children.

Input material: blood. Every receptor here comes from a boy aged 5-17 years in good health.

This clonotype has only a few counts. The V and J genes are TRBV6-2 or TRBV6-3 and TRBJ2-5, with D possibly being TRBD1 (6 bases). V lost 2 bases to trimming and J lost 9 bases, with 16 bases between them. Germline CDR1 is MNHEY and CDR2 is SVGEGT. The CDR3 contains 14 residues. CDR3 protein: CASSYLTGNPSQYF. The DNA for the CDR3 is TGTGCCAGCAGTTACCTTACAGGGAACCCATCCCAGTACTTC.

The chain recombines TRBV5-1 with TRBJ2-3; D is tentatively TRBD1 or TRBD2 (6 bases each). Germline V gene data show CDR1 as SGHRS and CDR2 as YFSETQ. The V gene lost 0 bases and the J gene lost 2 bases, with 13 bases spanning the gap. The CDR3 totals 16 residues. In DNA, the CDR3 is TGCGCCAGCAGCTTGGGGTTAACGGGGGCCACAGATACGCAGTATTTT. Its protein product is CASSLGLTGATDTQYF.

The CDR3 bases are TGTGCCAGCAGTTTTGGGGGTACCGGCTACACCTTC. Translation: CASSFGGTGYTF. The chain couples TRBV28 to TRBJ1-2; weak D call: TRBD1 (5 bases). Germline lookup yields CDR1 MDHEN and CDR2 SYDVKM. The CDR3 has 12 amino acids. V was pared by 3 bases and J by 8 bases, with 10 bases between.

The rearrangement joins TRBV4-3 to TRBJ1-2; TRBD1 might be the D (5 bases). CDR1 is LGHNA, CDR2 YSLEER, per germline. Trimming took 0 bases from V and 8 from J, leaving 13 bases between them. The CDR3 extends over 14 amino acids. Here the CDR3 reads CASSQDIGSGGYTF. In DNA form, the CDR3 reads TGCGCCAGCAGCCAAGATATCGGGTCAGGGGGCTACACCTTC.

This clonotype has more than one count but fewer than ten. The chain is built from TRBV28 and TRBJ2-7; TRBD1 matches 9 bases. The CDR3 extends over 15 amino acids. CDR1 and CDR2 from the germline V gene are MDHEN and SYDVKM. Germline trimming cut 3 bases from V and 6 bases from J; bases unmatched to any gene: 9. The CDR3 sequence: CASSLSSGTGTEQYF. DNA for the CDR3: TGTGCCAGCAGTTTGTCCTCCGGGACAGGGACCGAGCAGTACTTC.

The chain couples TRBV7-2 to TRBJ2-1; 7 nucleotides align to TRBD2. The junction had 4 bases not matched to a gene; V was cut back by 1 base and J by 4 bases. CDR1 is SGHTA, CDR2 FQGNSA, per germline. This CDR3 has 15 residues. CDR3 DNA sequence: TGTGCCAGCAGCTTAGGGGGGGAGGGGTACAATGAGCAGTTCTTC. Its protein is CASSLGGEGYNEQFF. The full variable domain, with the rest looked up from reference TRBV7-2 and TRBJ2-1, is GAGVSQSPSNKVTEKGKDVELRCDPISGHTALYWYRQSLGQGLEFLIYFQGNSAPDKSGLPSDRFSAERTGGSVSTLTIQRTQQEDSAVYLCASSLGGEGYNEQFFGPGTRLTVL.

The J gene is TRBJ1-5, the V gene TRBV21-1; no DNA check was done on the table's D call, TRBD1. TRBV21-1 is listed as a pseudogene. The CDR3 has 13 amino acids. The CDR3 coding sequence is TGTGCCACCGGACAGGGGAAATATCGGCCCCAGCATTTT. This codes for CATGQGKYRPQHF.

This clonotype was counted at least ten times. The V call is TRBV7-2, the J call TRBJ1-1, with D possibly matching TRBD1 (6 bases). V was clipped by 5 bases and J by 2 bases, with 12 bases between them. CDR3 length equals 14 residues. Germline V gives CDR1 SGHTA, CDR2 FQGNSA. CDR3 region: CASSPTDRNTEAFF. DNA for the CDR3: TGTGCCAGCAGCCCGACGGACAGAAACACTGAAGCTTTCTTT.

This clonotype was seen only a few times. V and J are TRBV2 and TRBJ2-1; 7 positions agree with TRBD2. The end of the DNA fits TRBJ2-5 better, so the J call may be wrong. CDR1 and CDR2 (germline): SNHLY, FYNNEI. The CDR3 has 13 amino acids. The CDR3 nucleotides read TGTGCCAGCCACCGGGACTATCGAGAGACCCAGTACTTC. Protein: CASHRDYRETQYF.

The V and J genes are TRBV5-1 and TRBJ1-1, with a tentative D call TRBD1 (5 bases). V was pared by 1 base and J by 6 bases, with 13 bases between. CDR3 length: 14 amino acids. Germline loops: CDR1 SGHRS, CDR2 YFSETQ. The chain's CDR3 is CASSLWGYNAEAFF. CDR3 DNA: TGCGCCAGCAGCTTGTGGGGGTACAACGCTGAAGCTTTCTTT. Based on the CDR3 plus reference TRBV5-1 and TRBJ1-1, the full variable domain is KAGVTQTPRYLIKTRGQQVTLSCSPISGHRSVSWYQQTPGQGLQFLFEYFSETQRNKGNFPGRFSGRQFSNSRSEMNVSTLELGDSALYLCASSLWGYNAEAFFGQGTRLTVV.

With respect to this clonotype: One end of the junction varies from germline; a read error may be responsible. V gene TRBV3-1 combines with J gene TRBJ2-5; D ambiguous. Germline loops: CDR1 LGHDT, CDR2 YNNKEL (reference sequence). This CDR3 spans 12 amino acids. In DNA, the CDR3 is TGTGCCAGCAGCCAACTTCAAGAGACCCGGTACTTC. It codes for CASSQLQETRYF.

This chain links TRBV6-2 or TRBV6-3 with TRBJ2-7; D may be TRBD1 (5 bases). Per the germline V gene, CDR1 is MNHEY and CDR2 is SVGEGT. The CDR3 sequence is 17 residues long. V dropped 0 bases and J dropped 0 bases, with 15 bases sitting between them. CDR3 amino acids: CASSYSPWTRSSYEQYF. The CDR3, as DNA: TGTGCCAGCAGTTACTCTCCATGGACAAGAAGCTCCTACGAGCAGTACTTC.

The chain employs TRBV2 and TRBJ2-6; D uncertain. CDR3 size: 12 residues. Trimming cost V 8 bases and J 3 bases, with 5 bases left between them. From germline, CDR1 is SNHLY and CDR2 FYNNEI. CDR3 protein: CASGFGANVLTF. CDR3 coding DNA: TGTGCCAGCGGGTTTGGGGCCAACGTCCTGACTTTC.

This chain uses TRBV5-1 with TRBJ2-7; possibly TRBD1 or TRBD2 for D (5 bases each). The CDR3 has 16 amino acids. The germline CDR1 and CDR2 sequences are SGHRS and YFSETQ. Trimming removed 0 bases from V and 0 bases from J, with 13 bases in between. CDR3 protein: CASSLDGTLPSYEQYF. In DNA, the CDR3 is TGCGCCAGCAGCTTGGATGGGACCTTGCCCTCCTACGAGCAGTACTTC.

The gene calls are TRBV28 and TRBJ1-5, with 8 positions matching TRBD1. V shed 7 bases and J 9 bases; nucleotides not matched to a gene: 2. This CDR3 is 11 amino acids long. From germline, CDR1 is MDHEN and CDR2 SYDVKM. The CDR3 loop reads CASTTGGPQHF. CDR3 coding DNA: TGTGCCAGCACAACAGGGGGGCCCCAGCATTTT.

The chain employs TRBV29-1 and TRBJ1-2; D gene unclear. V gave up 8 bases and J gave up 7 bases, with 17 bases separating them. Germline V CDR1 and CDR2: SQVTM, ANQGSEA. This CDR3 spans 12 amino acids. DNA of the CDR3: TGCAGCACGCCTTTTGGGATCACTGGCTACACCTTC. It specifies CSTPFGITGYTF.

The CDR3 region is CASSPKSYQETQYF. The CDR3 region has the DNA TGCGCCAGCAGCCCGAAGTCGTACCAAGAGACCCAGTACTTC. The chain recombines TRBV5-1 with TRBJ2-5, with no clear D. Per the germline V gene, CDR1 is SGHRS and CDR2 is YFSETQ. The CDR3 runs to 14 residues. V dropped 4 bases and J dropped 0 bases, with 10 bases sitting between them.

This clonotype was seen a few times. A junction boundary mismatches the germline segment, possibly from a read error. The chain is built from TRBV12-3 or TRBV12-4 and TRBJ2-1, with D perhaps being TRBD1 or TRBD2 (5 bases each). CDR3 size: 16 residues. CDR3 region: CASSSSLGGGRNERFF. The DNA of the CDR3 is TGTGCCAGCAGTTCGTCCCTTGGGGGTGGACGCAATGAGCGGTTCTTC.

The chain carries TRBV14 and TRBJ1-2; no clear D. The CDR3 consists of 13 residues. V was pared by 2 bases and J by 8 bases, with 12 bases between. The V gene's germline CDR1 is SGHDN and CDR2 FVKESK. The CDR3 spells CASSQSPGNGYTF. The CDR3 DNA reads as TGTGCCAGCAGCCAATCTCCGGGAAACGGCTACACCTTC. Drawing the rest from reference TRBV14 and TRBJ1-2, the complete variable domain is EAGVTQFPSHSVIEKGQTVTLRCDPISGHDNLYWYRRVMGKEIKFLLHFVKESKQDESGMPNNRFLAERTGGTYSTLKVQPAELEDSGVYFCASSQSPGNGYTFGSGTRLTVV.

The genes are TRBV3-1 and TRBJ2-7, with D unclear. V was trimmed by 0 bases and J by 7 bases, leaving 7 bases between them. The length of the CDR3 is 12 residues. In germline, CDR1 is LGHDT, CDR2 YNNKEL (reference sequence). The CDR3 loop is CASSQDSWEQYF. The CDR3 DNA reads TGTGCCAGCAGCCAAGATAGCTGGGAGCAGTACTTC.

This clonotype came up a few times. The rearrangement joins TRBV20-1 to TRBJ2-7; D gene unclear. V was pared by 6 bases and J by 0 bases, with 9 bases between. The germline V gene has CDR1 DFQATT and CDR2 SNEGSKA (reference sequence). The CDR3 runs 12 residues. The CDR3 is CSASLSSYEQYF. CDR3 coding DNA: TGCAGTGCCTCGCTGAGCTCCTACGAGCAGTACTTC.

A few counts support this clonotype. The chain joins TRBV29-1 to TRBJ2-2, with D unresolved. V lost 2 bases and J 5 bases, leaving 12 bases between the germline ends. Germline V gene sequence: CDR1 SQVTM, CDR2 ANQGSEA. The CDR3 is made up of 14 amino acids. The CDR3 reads CSVELGRYTGELFF. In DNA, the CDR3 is TGCAGCGTTGAATTGGGCAGATATACCGGGGAGCTGTTTTTT.

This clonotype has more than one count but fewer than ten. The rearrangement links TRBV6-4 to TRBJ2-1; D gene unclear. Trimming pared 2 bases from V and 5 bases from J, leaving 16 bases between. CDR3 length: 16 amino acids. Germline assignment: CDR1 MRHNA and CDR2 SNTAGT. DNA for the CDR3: TGTGCCAGCAGTGACGGTAGGGCTAGTCGCCACAATGAGCAGTTCTTC. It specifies CASSDGRASRHNEQFF.

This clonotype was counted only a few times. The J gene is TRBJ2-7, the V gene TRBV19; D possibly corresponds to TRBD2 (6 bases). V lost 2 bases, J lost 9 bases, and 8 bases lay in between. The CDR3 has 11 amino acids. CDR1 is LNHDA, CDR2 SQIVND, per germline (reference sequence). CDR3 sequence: CASSISGRQYF. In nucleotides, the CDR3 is TGTGCCAGTAGTATATCCGGGAGGCAGTACTTC.

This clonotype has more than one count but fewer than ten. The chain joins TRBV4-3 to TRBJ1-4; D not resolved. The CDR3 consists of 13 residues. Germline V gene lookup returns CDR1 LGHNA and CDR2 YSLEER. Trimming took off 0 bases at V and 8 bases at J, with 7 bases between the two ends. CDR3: CASSQDYREKLFF. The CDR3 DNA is TGCGCCAGCAGCCAAGATTATCGCGAAAAACTGTTTTTT.

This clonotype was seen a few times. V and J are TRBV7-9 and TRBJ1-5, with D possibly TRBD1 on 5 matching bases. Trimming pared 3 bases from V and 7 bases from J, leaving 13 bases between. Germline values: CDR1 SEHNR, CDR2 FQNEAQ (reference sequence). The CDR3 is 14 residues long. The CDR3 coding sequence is TGTGCCAGCAGCTTTTTGGGGGTCGAACAGCCCCAGCATTTT. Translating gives CASSFLGVEQPQHF.

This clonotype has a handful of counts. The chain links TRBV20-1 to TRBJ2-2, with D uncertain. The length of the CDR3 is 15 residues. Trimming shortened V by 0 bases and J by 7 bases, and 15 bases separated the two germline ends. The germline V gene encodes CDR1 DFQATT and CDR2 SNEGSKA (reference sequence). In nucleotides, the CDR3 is TGCAGTGCTAGAGATCAGGCTCGGTTGGGCGGGGAGCTGTTTTTT. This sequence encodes CSARDQARLGGELFF.

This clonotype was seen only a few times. CDR3 in amino acids: CASSLFFYNEQFF. DNA for the CDR3: TGTGCCAGCAGTTTATTCTTCTACAATGAGCAGTTCTTC. The V call is TRBV12-3 or TRBV12-4, the J call TRBJ2-1, with unresolved D. Trimming cost V 2 bases and J 3 bases, with 5 bases left between them. The CDR3 contains 13 residues.

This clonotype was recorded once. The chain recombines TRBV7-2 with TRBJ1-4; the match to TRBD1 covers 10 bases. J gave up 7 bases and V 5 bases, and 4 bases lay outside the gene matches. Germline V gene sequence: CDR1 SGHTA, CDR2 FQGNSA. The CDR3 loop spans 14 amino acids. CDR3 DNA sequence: TGTGCCAGCAGCCAAGACAGGGGGCTTGAAAAACTGTTTTTT. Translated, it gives CASSQDRGLEKLFF.

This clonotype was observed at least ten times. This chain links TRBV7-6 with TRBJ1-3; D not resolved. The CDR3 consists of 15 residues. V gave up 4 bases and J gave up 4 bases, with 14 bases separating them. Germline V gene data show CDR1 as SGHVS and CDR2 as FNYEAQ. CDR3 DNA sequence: TGTGCCAGCAGCTCCACCCGGGTGATAGGAAACACCATATATTTT. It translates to CASSSTRVIGNTIYF.